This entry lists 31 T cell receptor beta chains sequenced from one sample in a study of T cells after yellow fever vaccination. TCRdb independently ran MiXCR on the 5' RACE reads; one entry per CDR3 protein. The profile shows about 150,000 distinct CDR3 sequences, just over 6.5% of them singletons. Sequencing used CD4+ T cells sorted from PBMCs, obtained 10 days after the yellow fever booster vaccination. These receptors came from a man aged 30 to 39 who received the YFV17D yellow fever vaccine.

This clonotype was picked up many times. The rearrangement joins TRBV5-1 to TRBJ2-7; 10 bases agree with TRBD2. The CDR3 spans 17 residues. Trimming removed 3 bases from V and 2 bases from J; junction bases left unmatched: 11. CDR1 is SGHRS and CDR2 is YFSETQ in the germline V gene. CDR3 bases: TGCGCCAGCAGCTCGTACCCCACTAGCGGGAAAACCTACGAGCAGTACTTC. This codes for CASSSYPTSGKTYEQYF.

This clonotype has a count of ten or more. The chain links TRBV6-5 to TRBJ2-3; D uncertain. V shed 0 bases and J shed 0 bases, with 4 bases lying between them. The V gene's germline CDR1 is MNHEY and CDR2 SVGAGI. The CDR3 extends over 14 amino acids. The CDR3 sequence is CASSYSGSTDTQYF. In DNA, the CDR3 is TGTGCCAGCAGTTACTCGGGGAGCACAGATACGCAGTATTTT.

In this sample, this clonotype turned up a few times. The CDR3 nucleotides are TGTGCCAGCGGGGGAGGGGCAGGGTTCTACAATGAGCAGTTCTTC. It specifies CASGGGAGFYNEQFF. This rearrangement joins TRBV5-5 to TRBJ2-1; TRBD2 matches at 7 bases. V gave up 7 bases and J gave up 3 bases; unmatched junction bases: 10. Germline CDR1 and CDR2: SGHKS and YYEKEE (reference sequence). The length of the CDR3 is 15 residues.

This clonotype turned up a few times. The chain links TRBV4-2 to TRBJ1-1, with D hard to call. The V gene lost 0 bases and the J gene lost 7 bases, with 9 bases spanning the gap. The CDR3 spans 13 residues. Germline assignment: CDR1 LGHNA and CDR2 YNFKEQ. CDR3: CASSQEFDLEAFF. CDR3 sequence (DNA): TGTGCCAGCAGCCAAGAATTTGACCTTGAAGCTTTCTTT.

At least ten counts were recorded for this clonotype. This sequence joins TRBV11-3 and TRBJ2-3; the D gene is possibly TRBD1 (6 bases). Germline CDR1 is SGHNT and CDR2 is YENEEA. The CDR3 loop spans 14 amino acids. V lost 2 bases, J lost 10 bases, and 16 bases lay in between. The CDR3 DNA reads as TGTGCCAGCAGCTTACAAACTGGCGAGGGGGCGCAGTATTTT. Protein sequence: CASSLQTGEGAQYF.

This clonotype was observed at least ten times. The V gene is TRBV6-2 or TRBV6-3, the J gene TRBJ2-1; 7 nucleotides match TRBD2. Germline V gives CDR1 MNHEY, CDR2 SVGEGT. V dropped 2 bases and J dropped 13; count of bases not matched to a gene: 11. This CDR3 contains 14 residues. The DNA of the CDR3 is TGTGCCAGCAGTTACCAGGGACTACTAGCGAGACAGTTCTTC. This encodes CASSYQGLLARQFF.

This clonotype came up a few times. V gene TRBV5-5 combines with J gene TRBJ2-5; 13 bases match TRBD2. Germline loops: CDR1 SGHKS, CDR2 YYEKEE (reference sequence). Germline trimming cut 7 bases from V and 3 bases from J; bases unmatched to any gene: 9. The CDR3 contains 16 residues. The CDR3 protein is CASLLAGGPSEETQYF. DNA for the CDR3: TGTGCCAGCTTACTAGCGGGAGGGCCGTCGGAAGAGACCCAGTACTTC. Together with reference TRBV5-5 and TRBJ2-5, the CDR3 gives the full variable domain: DAGVTQSPTHLIKTRGQQVTLRCSPISGHKSVSWYQQVLGQGPQFIFQYYEKEERGRGNFPDRFSARQFPNYSSELNVNALLLGDSALYLCASLLAGGPSEETQYFGPGTRLLVL.

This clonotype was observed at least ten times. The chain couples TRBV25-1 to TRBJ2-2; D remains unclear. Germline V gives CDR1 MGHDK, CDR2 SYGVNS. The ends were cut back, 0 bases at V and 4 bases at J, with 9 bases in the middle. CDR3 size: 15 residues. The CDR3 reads CASSEYGRLTGELFF. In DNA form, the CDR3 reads TGTGCCAGCAGTGAATACGGCAGACTCACCGGGGAGCTGTTTTTT.

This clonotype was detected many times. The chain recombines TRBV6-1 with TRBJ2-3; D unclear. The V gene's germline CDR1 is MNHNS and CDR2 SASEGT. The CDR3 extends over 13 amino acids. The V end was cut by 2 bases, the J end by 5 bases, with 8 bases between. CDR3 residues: CASSELSQDTQYF. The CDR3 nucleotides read TGTGCCAGCAGTGAACTCTCACAAGATACGCAGTATTTT.

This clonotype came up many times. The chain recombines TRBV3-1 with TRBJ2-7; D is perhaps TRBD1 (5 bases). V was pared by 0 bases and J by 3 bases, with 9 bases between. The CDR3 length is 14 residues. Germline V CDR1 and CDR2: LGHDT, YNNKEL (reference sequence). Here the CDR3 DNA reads TGTGCCAGCAGCCAAGAGCAGGGATTCTACGAGCAGTACTTC. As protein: CASSQEQGFYEQYF.

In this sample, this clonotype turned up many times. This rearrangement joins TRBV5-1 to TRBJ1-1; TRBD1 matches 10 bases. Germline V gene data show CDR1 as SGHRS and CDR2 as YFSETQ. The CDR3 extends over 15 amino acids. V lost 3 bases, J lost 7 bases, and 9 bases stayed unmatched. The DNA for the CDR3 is TGCGCCAGCAGCTCATTCGGACAGGGGGAGGTTGAAGCTTTCTTT. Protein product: CASSSFGQGEVEAFF. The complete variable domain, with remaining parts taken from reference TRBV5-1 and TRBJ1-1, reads KAGVTQTPRYLIKTRGQQVTLSCSPISGHRSVSWYQQTPGQGLQFLFEYFSETQRNKGNFPGRFSGRQFSNSRSEMNVSTLELGDSALYLCASSSFGQGEVEAFFGQGTRLTVV.

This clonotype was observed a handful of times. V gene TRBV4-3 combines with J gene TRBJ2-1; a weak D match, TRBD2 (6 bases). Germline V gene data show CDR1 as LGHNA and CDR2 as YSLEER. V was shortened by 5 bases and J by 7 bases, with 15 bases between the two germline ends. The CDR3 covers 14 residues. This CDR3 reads CASSFHGGTNEQFF. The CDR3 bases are TGCGCCAGCAGCTTTCACGGCGGGACGAATGAGCAGTTCTTC.

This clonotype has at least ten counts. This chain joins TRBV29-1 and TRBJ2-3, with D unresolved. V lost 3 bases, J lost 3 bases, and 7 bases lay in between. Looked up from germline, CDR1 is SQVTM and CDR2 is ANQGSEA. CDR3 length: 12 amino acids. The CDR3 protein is CSVDAHTDTQYF. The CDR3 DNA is TGCAGCGTTGATGCACATACAGATACGCAGTATTTT.

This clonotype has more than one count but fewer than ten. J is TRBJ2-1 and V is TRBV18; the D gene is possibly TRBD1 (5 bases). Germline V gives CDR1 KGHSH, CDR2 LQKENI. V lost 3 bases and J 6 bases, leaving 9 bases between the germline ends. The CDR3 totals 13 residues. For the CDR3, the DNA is TGTGCCAGCTCACCTCAGGGCCGCAATGAGCAGTTCTTC. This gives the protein CASSPQGRNEQFF.

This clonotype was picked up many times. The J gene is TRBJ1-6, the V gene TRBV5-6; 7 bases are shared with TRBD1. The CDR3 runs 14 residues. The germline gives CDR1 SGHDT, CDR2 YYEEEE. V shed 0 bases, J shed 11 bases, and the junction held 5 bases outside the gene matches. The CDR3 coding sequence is TGTGCCAGCAGCTTGGGACAGGGAAGGGCACCCCTCCACTTT. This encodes CASSLGQGRAPLHF.

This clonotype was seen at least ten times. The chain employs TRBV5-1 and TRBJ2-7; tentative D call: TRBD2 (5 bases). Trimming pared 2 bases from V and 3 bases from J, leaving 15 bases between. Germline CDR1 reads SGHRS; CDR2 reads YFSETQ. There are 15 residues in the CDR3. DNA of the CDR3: TGCGCCAGCAGCTTCGGGCAGAGCGGTGGCTACGAGCAGTACTTC. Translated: CASSFGQSGGYEQYF.

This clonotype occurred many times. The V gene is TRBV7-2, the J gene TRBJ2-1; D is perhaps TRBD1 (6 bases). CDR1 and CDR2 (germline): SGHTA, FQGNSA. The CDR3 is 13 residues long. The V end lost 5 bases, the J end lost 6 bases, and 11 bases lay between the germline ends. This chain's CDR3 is CASSRLQGNEQFF. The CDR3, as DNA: TGTGCCAGCAGCCGACTACAGGGCAATGAGCAGTTCTTC.

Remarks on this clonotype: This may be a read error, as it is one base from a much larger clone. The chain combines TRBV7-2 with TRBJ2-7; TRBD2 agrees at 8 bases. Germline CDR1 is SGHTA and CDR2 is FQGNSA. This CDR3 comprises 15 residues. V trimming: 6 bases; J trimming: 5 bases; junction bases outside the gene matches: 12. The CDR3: CASSTAPELADEQYF. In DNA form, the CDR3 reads TGTGCCAGCAGTACTGCACCGGAACTAGCGGACGAGCAGTACTTC.

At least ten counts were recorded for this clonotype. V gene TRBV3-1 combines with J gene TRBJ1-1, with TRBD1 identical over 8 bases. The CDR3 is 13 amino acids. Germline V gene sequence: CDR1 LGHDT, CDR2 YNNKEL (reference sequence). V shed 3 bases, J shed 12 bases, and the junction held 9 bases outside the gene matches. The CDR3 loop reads CASSHPGGGHTFF. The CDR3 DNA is TGTGCCAGCAGCCATCCAGGGGGCGGGCACACTTTCTTT.

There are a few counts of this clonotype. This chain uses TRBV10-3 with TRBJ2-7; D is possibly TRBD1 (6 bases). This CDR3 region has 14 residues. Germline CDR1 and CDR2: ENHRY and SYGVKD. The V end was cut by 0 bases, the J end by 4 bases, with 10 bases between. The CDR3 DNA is TGTGCCATCAGTGAGTCGAGAAGGGGGTACGAGCAGTACTTC. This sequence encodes CAISESRRGYEQYF.

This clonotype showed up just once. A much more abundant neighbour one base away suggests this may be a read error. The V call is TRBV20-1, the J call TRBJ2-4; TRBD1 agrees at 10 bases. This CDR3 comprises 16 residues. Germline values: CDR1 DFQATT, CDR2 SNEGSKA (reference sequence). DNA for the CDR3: TGCTGTGCTACCCCAGGACAGGGGGATGTAGTGCACATTCAGTACTTC. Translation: CCATPGQGDVVHIQYF.

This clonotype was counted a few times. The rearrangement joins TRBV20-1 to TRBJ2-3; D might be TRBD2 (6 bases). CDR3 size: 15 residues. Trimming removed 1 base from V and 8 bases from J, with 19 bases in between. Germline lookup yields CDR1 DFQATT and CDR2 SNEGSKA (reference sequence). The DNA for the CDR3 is TGCAGTGCTAGAGTTGTCGGGCGGCGGGACGGTACGCAGTATTTT. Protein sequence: CSARVVGRRDGTQYF.

CDR3 sequence reads: CASNDRTGWYEQYF. The CDR3 bases are TGTGCCAGCAATGACCGGACAGGGTGGTACGAGCAGTACTTC. The V gene is TRBV5-6, the J gene TRBJ2-7; 8 bases align to TRBD1. CDR3 length: 14 residues. The J segment lost 4 bases and the V segment lost 6 bases, leaving 9 bases of the junction unmatched. Germline lookup yields CDR1 SGHDT and CDR2 YYEEEE.

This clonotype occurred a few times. DNA for the CDR3: TGTGCCAGCAGCTTAGAGGGCCAGGGGTGGGCCTACGAGCAGTACTTC. Translated, it gives CASSLEGQGWAYEQYF. The chain has TRBV7-2 and TRBJ2-7, with a possible D match to TRBD1 (6 bases). Germline CDR1 is SGHTA and CDR2 is FQGNSA. The CDR3 spans 16 residues. The V gene lost 1 base and the J gene lost 2 bases, with 15 bases spanning the gap.

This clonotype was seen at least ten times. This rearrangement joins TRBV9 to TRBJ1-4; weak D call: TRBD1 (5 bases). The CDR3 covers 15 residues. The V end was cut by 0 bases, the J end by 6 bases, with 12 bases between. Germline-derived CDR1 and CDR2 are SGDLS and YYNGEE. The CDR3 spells CASSVAGGVDEKLFF. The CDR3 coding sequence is TGTGCCAGCAGCGTAGCGGGAGGGGTGGATGAAAAACTGTTTTTT.

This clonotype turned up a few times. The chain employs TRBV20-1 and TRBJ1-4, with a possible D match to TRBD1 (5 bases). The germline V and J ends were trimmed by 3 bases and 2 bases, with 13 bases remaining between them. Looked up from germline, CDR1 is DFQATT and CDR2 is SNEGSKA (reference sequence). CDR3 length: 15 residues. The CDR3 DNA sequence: TGCAGTGCTAGGGGAGGAGGGGCCACTAATGAAAAACTGTTTTTT. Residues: CSARGGGATNEKLFF.

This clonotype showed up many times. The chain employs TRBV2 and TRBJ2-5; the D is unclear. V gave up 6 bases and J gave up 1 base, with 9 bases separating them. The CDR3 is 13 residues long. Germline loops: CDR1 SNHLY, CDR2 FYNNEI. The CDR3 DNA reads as TGTGCCAGCAGAGGCCAGTTCCAAGAGACCCAGTACTTC. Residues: CASRGQFQETQYF.

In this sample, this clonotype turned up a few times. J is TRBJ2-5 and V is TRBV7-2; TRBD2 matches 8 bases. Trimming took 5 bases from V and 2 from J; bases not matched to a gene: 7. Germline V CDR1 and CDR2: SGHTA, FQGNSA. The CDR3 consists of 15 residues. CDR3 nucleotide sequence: TGTGCCAGCAGCCCCCCGGGCGGGGGGCAAGAGACCCAGTACTTC. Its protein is CASSPPGGGQETQYF.

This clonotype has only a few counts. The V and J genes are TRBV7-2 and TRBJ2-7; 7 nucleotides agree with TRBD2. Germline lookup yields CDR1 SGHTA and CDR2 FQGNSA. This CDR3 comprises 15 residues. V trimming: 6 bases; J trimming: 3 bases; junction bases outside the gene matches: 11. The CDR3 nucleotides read TGTGCCAGCAGACAAGTAGCGGGTGGGAGCTACGAGCAGTACTTC. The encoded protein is CASRQVAGGSYEQYF.

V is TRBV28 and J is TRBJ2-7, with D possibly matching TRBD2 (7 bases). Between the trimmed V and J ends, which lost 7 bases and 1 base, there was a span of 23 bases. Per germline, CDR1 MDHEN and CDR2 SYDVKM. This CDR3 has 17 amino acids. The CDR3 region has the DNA TGTGCCAGCACCCCCTGGGGGGGGCGCGACCCGTCCTACGAGCAGTACTTC. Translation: CASTPWGGRDPSYEQYF.

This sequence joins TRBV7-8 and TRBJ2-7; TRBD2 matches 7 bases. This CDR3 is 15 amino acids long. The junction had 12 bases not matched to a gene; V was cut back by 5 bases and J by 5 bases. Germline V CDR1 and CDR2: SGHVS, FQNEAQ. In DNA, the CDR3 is TGTGCCAGCAGCGACTTGGGAGGGGTTTACGACGAGCAGTACTTC. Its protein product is CASSDLGGVYDEQYF.